This entry concerns a single T cell receptor (beta chain). The data belong to a study of cytomegalovirus exposure and HLA in healthy donors. V lost 3 bases and J lost 7; bases outside the gene matches: 4. This CDR3 comprises 14 residues. CDR1 is SGHDT and CDR2 is YYEEEE in the germline V gene. PCR was performed using 60 Vbeta and 13 Jbeta primers. TCRdb keeps only in-frame clones here, not all; method: immunoSEQ multiplex PCR. Of some 77,000 clones in the sample, roughly 79% were seen once. Input material: PBMCs. This sequence originates from a woman between 35 and 50 years old in good health and CMV-seropositive. J is TRBJ1-5 and V is TRBV5-6; the match to TRBD1 covers 10 bases. CDR3 DNA sequence: TGTGCCAGCAGCTCGGGACAGGGGTACCAGCCCCAGCATTTT. This sequence encodes CASSSGQGYQPQHF.